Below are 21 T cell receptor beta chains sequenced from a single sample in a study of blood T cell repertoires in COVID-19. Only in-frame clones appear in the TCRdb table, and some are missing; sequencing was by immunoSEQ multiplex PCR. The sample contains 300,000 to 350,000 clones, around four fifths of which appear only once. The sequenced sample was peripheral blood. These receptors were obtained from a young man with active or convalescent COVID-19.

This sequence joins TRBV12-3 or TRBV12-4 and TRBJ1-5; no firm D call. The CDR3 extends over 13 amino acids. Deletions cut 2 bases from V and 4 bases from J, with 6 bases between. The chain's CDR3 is CASSLTFNQPQHF. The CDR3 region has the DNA TGTGCCAGCAGTTTAACTTTTAATCAGCCCCAGCATTTT.

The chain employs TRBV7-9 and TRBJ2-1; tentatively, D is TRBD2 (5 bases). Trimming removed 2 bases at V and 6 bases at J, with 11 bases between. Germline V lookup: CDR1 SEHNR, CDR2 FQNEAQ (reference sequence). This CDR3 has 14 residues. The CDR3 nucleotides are TGTGCCAGCAGCTTACGGGAAAGGCCCAATGAGCAGTTCTTC. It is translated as CASSLRERPNEQFF.

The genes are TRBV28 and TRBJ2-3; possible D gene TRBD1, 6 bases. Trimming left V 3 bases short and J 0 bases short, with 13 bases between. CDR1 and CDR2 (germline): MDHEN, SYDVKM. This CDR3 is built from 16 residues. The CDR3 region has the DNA TGTGCCAGCAGTTTTATCGGGACATCCAGCACAGATACGCAGTATTTT. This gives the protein CASSFIGTSSTDTQYF.

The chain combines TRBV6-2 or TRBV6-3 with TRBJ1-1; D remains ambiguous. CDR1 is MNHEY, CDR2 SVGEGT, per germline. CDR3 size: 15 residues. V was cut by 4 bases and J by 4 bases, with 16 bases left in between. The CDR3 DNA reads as TGTGCCAGCAGTTCCCAGGCCGCTGTTTTCACTGAAGCTTTCTTT. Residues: CASSSQAAVFTEAFF.

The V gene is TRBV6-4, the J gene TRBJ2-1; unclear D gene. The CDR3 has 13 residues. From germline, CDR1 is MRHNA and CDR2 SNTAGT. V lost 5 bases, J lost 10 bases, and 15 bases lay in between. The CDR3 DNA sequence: TGTGCCAGCAGTAGAGGTGCCGCTGGGGAGCAGTTCTTC. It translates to CASSRGAAGEQFF.

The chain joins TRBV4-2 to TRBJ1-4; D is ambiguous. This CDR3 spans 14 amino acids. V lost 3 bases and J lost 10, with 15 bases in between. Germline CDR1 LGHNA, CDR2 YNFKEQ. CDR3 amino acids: CASSQRVPGGKLFF. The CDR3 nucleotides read TGTGCCAGCAGCCAGAGGGTCCCAGGTGGAAAACTGTTTTTT.

CDR3 nucleotides: TGCGCCAGCAGCTTCTTGGACGGGCCAGGGGCTTTCTTT. It encodes CASSFLDGPGAFF. This rearrangement joins TRBV5-1 to TRBJ1-1; a possible D gene is TRBD1 (5 bases). The CDR3 consists of 13 residues. Trimming removed 2 bases at V and 11 bases at J, with 16 bases between. CDR1 is SGHRS and CDR2 is YFSETQ in the germline V gene.

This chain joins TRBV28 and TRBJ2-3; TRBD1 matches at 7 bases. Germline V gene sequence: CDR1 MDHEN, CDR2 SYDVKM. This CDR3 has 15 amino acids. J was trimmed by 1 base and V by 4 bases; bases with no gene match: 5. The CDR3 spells CASSSPGTGTDTQYF. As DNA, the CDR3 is TGTGCCAGCAGTTCCCCCGGGACAGGCACAGATACGCAGTATTTT.

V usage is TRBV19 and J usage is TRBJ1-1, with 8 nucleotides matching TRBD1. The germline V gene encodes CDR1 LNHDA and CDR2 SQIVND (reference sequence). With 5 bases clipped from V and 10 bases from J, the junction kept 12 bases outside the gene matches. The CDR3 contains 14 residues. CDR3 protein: CASSVTHRGDGAFF. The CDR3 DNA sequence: TGTGCCAGTAGTGTAACTCACAGGGGGGACGGAGCTTTCTTT.

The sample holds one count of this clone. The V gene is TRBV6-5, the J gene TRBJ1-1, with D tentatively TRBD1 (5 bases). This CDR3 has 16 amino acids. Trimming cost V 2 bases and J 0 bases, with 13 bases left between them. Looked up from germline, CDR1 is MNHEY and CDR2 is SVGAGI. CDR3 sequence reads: CASSYLVRGLNTEAFF. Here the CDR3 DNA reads TGTGCCAGCAGTTACCTTGTTAGGGGCCTGAACACTGAAGCTTTCTTT.

CDR3 nucleotides: TGCGCCAGCAGCTTGGAAGGGCGACTAGCGGGGGGGCCGAGGGATACGCAGTATTTT. This translates into CASSLEGRLAGGPRDTQYF. The rearrangement uses TRBV5-1 and TRBJ2-3, with 14 positions matching TRBD2. J gave up 6 bases and V 0 bases, and 12 bases lay outside the gene matches. From germline, CDR1 is SGHRS and CDR2 YFSETQ. The CDR3 is 19 residues long.

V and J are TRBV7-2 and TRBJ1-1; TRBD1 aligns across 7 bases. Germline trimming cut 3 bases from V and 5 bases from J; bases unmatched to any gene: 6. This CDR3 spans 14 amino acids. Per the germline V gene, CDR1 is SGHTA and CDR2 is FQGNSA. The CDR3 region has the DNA TGTGCCAGCAGCTTGACAGGGAGTGAGACTGAAGCTTTCTTT. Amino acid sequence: CASSLTGSETEAFF.

CDR3 amino acids: CASSYVDRQETQYF. CDR3 DNA: TGTGCCAGCAGTTACGTCGACAGGCAAGAGACCCAGTACTTC. The chain combines TRBV6-5 with TRBJ2-5; a possible D gene is TRBD1 (6 bases). The CDR3 sequence is 14 residues long. Germline V gene sequence: CDR1 MNHEY, CDR2 SVGAGI. V lost 2 bases to trimming and J lost 2 bases, with 9 bases between them.

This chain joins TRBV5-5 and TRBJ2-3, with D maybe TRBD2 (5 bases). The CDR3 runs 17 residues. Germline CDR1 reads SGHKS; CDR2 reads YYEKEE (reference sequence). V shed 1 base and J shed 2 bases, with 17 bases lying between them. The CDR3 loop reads CASSLWRTSVNTDTQYF. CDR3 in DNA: TGTGCCAGCAGCTTGTGGAGGACGTCCGTTAACACAGATACGCAGTATTTT.

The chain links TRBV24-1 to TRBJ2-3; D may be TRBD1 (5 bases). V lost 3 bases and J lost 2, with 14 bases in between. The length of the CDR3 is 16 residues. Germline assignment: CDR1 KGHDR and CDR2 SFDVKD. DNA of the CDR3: TGTGCCACCAGTGATAATTGGAACAGGACCACAGATACGCAGTATTTT. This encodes CATSDNWNRTTDTQYF.

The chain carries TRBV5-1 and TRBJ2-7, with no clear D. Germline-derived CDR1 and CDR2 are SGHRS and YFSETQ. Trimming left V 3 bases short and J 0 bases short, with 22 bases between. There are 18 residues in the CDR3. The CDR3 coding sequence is TGCGCCAGCAGCTATGTAACAGCTACACCAACGAGCTCCTACGAGCAGTACTTC. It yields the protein CASSYVTATPTSSYEQYF.

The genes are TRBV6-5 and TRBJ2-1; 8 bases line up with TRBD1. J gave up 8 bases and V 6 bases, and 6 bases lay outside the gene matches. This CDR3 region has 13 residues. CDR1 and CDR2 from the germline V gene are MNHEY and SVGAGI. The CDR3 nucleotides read TGTGCCAGCAGCGAGACAGGGGTCGATGAGCAGTTCTTC. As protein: CASSETGVDEQFF.

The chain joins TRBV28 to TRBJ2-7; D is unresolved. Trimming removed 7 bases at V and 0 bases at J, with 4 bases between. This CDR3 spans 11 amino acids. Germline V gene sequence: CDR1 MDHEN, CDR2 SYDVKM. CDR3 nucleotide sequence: TGTGCCAGCACCTACTCCTACGAGCAGTACTTC. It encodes CASTYSYEQYF.

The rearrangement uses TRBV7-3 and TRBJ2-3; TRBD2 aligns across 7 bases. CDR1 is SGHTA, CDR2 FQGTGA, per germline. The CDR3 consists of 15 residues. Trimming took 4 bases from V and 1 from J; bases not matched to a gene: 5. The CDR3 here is CASSSSGLRTDTQYF. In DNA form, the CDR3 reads TGTGCCAGCAGCTCTAGCGGACTTCGCACAGATACGCAGTATTTT.

The CDR3 DNA is TGTGCCAGCAGCCTTGGAGGGACTAGCACAGATACGCAGTATTTT. Translated, it gives CASSLGGTSTDTQYF. The rearrangement joins TRBV5-4 to TRBJ2-3; tentatively, D is TRBD2 (6 bases). From germline, CDR1 is SGHNT and CDR2 YYREEE (reference sequence). This CDR3 has 15 residues. The ends were cut back, 4 bases at V and 0 bases at J, with 12 bases in the middle.

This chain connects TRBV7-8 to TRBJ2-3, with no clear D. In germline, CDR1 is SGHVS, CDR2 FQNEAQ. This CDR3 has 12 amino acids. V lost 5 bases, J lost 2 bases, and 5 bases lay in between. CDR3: CASSIITDTQYF. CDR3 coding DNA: TGTGCCAGCAGCATTATCACAGATACGCAGTATTTT.